What follows are 18 T cell receptor beta chains derived from one specimen sequenced in a study of cytomegalovirus exposure and HLA in healthy donors. Amplification used 60 Vbeta primers and 13 Jbeta primers. Here immunoSEQ multiplex PCR was the method, and the copy in TCRdb shows in-frame clones only, minus some. The sample lists some 180,000 clones, about four fifths occurring once. Sequenced material: PBMCs. All receptors come from a male donor in good health and CMV-seronegative.

With regard to this clone: A junction boundary mismatches the germline segment, possibly from a read error. The V and J genes are TRBV7-9 and TRBJ2-7, with D possibly matching TRBD2 (5 bases). CDR1 and CDR2 from the germline V gene are SEHNR and FQNEAQ (reference sequence). CDR3 length: 10 residues. In DNA form, the CDR3 reads TGTTCCAGCGGCCCCCTCGAGCAGTACTTC. Its translation: CSSGPLEQYF.

V is TRBV29-1 and J is TRBJ1-3; 9 bases are a match to TRBD1. Germline values: CDR1 SQVTM, CDR2 ANQGSEA. Trimming took 7 bases from V and 2 from J; bases not matched to a gene: 6. The CDR3 consists of 14 residues. CDR3 DNA: TGCAGCGCAGGAAGGGACAGGGCTGGAAACACCATATATTTT. It yields the protein CSAGRDRAGNTIYF. Together with reference TRBV29-1 and TRBJ1-3, the CDR3 gives the full variable domain: SAVISQKPSRDICQRGTSLTIQCQVDSQVTMMFWYRQQPGQSLTLIATANQGSEATYESGFVIDKFPISRPNLTFSTLTVSNMSPEDSSIYLCSAGRDRAGNTIYFGEGSWLTVV.

The chain combines TRBV11-3 with TRBJ1-3, with D possibly matching TRBD1 (6 bases). The germline CDR1 and CDR2 sequences are SGHNT and YENEEA. The CDR3 loop spans 14 amino acids. V dropped 5 bases and J dropped 8 bases, with 16 bases sitting between them. CDR3 loop: CASSRGGPADTIYF. CDR3 DNA: TGTGCCAGCAGCCGGGGGGGGCCAGCGGACACCATATATTTT.

This sequence joins TRBV4-1 and TRBJ2-5; D possibly corresponds to TRBD1 (5 bases). CDR1 and CDR2 (germline): MGHRA, YSYEKL. This CDR3 region has 14 residues. V lost 1 base, J lost 1 base, and 7 bases lay in between. The CDR3 coding sequence is TGCGCCAGCAGCCAAGGGGGCTTCCAAGAGACCCAGTACTTC. Translation: CASSQGGFQETQYF.

This chain links TRBV7-3 with TRBJ2-1; 7 positions match TRBD1. The V segment lost 5 bases and the J segment 9 bases; nucleotides outside the gene matches: 13. The CDR3 totals 15 residues. Germline V lookup: CDR1 SGHTA, CDR2 FQGTGA. The CDR3 coding sequence is TGTGCCAGCAGCCGAATTGCAGGGGGATTGGGTGAGCAGTTCTTC. It encodes CASSRIAGGLGEQFF.

This sequence joins TRBV4-1 and TRBJ1-2, with D uncertain. CDR1 is MGHRA and CDR2 is YSYEKL in the germline V gene. V was pared by 5 bases and J by 7 bases, with 14 bases between. The CDR3 spans 13 residues. CDR3 sequence reads: CASSLTGGGGYTF. DNA of the CDR3: TGCGCCAGCAGCTTGACGGGTGGTGGTGGCTACACCTTC.

The V call is TRBV9, the J call TRBJ2-3; TRBD1 agrees at 7 bases. The J segment lost 0 bases and the V segment lost 7 bases, leaving 8 bases of the junction unmatched. The germline CDR1 and CDR2 sequences are SGDLS and YYNGEE. The CDR3 runs to 15 residues. CDR3 sequence (DNA): TGTGCCAGCGACCCGGGACAGCTTAGCACAGATACGCAGTATTTT. The encoded protein is CASDPGQLSTDTQYF.

This clone was detected only a few times. V is TRBV6-1 and J is TRBJ2-3; D is unclear. The ends were cut back, 7 bases at V and 3 bases at J, with 8 bases in the middle. The CDR3 has 12 amino acids. CDR1 is MNHNS and CDR2 is SASEGT in the germline V gene. The CDR3 DNA reads as TGTGCCAGCAATTACATTACAGATACGCAGTATTTT. Protein: CASNYITDTQYF.

The genes are TRBV10-3 and TRBJ1-1; D is uncertain. The CDR3 covers 14 residues. In germline, CDR1 is ENHRY, CDR2 SYGVKD. With 3 bases removed from V and 1 base from J, the gap between germline ends came to 9 bases. The CDR3 coding sequence is TGTGCCATCAGTGATGTTGGAGGGAACACTGAAGCTTTCTTT. The encoded protein is CAISDVGGNTEAFF.

This clone was observed a handful of times. This rearrangement joins TRBV18 to TRBJ1-2; 8 bases agree with TRBD1. CDR3 length: 13 amino acids. The junction had 2 bases not matched to a gene; V was cut back by 3 bases and J by 5 bases. Germline V gene lookup returns CDR1 KGHSH and CDR2 LQKENI. CDR3 nucleotides: TGTGCCAGCTCACCCGACAGGGGATATGGCTACACCTTC. Protein product: CASSPDRGYGYTF.

The genes are TRBV4-2 and TRBJ2-7; a possible D gene is TRBD1 (6 bases). V was pared by 0 bases and J by 4 bases, with 7 bases between. The CDR3 loop spans 13 amino acids. Germline CDR1 LGHNA, CDR2 YNFKEQ. CDR3 sequence (DNA): TGTGCCAGCAGCCAAGACAGGGGTTACGAGCAGTACTTC. This gives the protein CASSQDRGYEQYF.

This clone was picked up one time. This chain connects TRBV6-5 to TRBJ1-5; 9 nucleotides match TRBD1. This CDR3 spans 14 amino acids. Trimming removed 7 bases from V and 4 bases from J; junction bases left unmatched: 5. Germline assignment: CDR1 MNHEY and CDR2 SVGAGI. The CDR3 sequence is CASNNRGPNQPQHF. Written as DNA, the CDR3 is TGTGCCAGCAACAACAGGGGGCCGAATCAGCCCCAGCATTTT.

This rearrangement joins TRBV15 to TRBJ1-1, with TRBD1 matching 8 bases. The CDR3 consists of 17 residues. The V gene end was trimmed by 3 bases and the J gene end by 2 bases; junction bases not matched to a gene: 11. Germline-derived CDR1 and CDR2 are LNHNV and YYDKDF (reference sequence). In DNA form, the CDR3 reads TGTGCCACCAGCAGTCCAAGTTCAGGGGGCCTTAACACTGAAGCTTTCTTT. This codes for CATSSPSSGGLNTEAFF. The variable domain in full, with the rest retrieved from reference TRBV15 and TRBJ1-1, is DAMVIQNPRYQVTQFGKPVTLSCSQTLNHNVMYWYQQKSSQAPKLLFHYYDKDFNNEADTPDNFQSRRPNTSFCFLDIRSPGLGDTAMYLCATSSPSSGGLNTEAFFGQGTRLTVV.

This chain connects TRBV6-1 to TRBJ2-1, with 9 bases fitting TRBD2. Germline CDR1 is MNHNS and CDR2 is SASEGT. The junction had 5 bases not matched to a gene; V was cut back by 7 bases and J by 4 bases. This CDR3 is built from 14 residues. CDR3 bases: TGTGCCAGCACTGGAGCGGGGGGTTACAATGAGCAGTTCTTC. Translated: CASTGAGGYNEQFF.

The chain uses TRBV5-1 and TRBJ2-1; the D gene is possibly TRBD2 (6 bases). Germline V CDR1 and CDR2: SGHRS, YFSETQ. The CDR3 extends over 14 amino acids. V was cut by 0 bases and J by 7 bases, with 11 bases left in between. The CDR3 nucleotides read TGCGCCAGCAGCTTGGGGGGGGACCAAAATGAGCAGTTCTTC. As protein: CASSLGGDQNEQFF.

The rearrangement joins TRBV2 to TRBJ2-3; D gene uncertain. This CDR3 contains 15 residues. Per the germline V gene, CDR1 is SNHLY and CDR2 is FYNNEI. Trimming took off 5 bases at V and 2 bases at J, with 14 bases between the two ends. The CDR3 DNA follows: TGTGCCAGCAGTTATAGTCCTCAACTCACAGATACGCAGTATTTT. This sequence encodes CASSYSPQLTDTQYF.

The V and J genes are TRBV19 and TRBJ1-5; 8 positions agree with TRBD1. CDR1 and CDR2 (germline): LNHDA, SQIVND (reference sequence). The CDR3 has 15 amino acids. The ends lost 3 bases at V and 7 bases at J; junction bases unmatched: 8. The CDR3 loop reads CASSILGQGGQPQHF. The CDR3 bases are TGTGCCAGTAGTATCCTTGGACAGGGTGGACAGCCCCAGCATTTT. The full variable domain, rest sourced from reference TRBV19 and TRBJ1-5, is DGGITQSPKYLFRKEGQNVTLSCEQNLNHDAMYWYRQDPGQGLRLIYYSQIVNDFQKGDIAEGYSVSREKKESFPLTVTSAQKNPTAFYLCASSILGQGGQPQHFGDGTRLSIL.

This clone was seen a few times. The chain joins TRBV2 to TRBJ2-2; 11 bases agree with TRBD2. Unmatched junction bases numbered 3, after V lost 10 bases and J lost 5 bases. CDR3 length: 13 residues. CDR1 and CDR2 (germline): SNHLY, FYNNEI. CDR3 protein: CATLAGGTGELFF. The DNA of the CDR3 is TGTGCCACCCTAGCGGGGGGTACCGGGGAGCTGTTTTTT.